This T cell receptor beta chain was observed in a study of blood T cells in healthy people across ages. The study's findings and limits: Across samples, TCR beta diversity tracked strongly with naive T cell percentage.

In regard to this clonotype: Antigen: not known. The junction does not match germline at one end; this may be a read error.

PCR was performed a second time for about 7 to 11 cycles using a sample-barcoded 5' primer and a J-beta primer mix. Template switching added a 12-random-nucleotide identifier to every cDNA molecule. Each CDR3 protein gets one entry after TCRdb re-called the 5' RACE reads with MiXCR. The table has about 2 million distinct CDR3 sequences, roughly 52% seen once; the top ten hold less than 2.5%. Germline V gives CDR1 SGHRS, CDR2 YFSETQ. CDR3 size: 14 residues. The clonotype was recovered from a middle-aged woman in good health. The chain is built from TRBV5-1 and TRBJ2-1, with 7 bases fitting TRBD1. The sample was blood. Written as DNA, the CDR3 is TGCGCCAGCAGCTTGGCCTCAGGGGGACATGAGCGGTTCTTC. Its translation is CASSLASGGHERFF.